The 22 T cell receptor beta chains listed next were all sequenced from one sample in a study of blood T cell repertoires in COVID-19. The repertoire was sequenced with immunoSEQ multiplex PCR; TCRdb's copy has only in-frame clones and lacks some. Among some 150,000 clones listed, 81% were seen once. Input material: peripheral blood. Receptors were obtained from a human donor with acute or convalescent COVID-19. The donor label of this sample is uncertain.

The rearrangement uses TRBV6-5 and TRBJ2-7, with 8 bases matching TRBD1. In germline, CDR1 is MNHEY, CDR2 SVGAGI. The V and J ends lost 6 bases and 6 bases, in that order; junction bases with no gene match: 10. This CDR3 region has 14 residues. The DNA of the CDR3 is TGTGCCAGCAGAAGGAGGGACAGGTCTAGCGAGCAGTACTTC. This encodes CASRRRDRSSEQYF.

V and J are TRBV27 and TRBJ1-4, with D possibly being TRBD1 (6 bases). Germline V gene lookup returns CDR1 MNHEY and CDR2 SMNVEV (reference sequence). This CDR3 contains 15 residues. The V and J ends lost 6 bases and 6 bases respectively, with 17 bases between them. For the CDR3, the DNA is TGTGCCAGCAGGCCACTCGAGGGACATCATGAAAAACTGTTTTTT. It yields the protein CASRPLEGHHEKLFF.

This chain uses TRBV7-2 with TRBJ2-1, with 8 nucleotides matching TRBD2. The V gene's germline CDR1 is SGHTA and CDR2 FQGNSA. The CDR3 covers 11 residues. This CDR3 reads CAAGGYNEQFF. The CDR3 bases are TGTGCGGCGGGGGGTTACAATGAGCAGTTCTTC.

This clone was seen only a few times. The chain couples TRBV11-3 to TRBJ2-7, with TRBD1 as a possible D gene (5 bases). Per the germline V gene, CDR1 is SGHNT and CDR2 is YENEEA. Trimming shortened V by 6 bases and J by 0 bases, and 15 bases separated the two germline ends. CDR3 length equals 15 residues. DNA for the CDR3: TGTGCCAGCAGGTACCGACAGCCCGGCTCCTACGAGCAGTACTTC. This translates into CASRYRQPGSYEQYF. Filled out from reference TRBV11-3 and TRBJ2-7, the complete variable domain reads EAGVVQSPRYKIIEKKQPVAFWCNPISGHNTLYWYLQNLGQGPELLIRYENEEAVDDSQLPKDRFSAERLKGVDSTLKIQPAELGDSAVYLCASRYRQPGSYEQYFGPGTRLTVT.

The CDR3: CASSARTGWESYEQYF. The CDR3 bases are TGTGCCAGCAGCGCCCGGACGGGGTGGGAATCCTACGAGCAGTACTTC. This sequence joins TRBV7-8 and TRBJ2-7; possible D gene TRBD2, 5 bases. Germline values: CDR1 SGHVS, CDR2 FQNEAQ. V lost 5 bases and J 1 base, leaving 18 bases between the germline ends. The length of the CDR3 is 16 residues.

J is TRBJ1-6 and V is TRBV30; a possible D gene is TRBD1 (5 bases). This CDR3 spans 14 amino acids. The V and J ends lost 5 bases and 0 bases respectively, with 8 bases between them. CDR1 is GTSNPN and CDR2 is SVGIG in the germline V gene (reference sequence). CDR3 amino acids: CAWGADSYNSPLHF. DNA of the CDR3: TGTGCCTGGGGGGCTGACTCCTATAATTCACCCCTCCACTTT.

The rearrangement uses TRBV6-2 or TRBV6-3 and TRBJ2-1; D is perhaps TRBD2 (7 bases). The CDR3 covers 17 residues. Germline loops: CDR1 MNHEY, CDR2 SVGEGT. Trimming left V 0 bases short and J 6 bases short, with 18 bases between. The CDR3 region has the DNA TGTGCCAGCAGTTACTCGGTTGGCGGGGGCCTTCCCAATGAGCAGTTCTTC. It specifies CASSYSVGGGLPNEQFF.

The rearrangement links TRBV6-1 to TRBJ2-4, with 9 bases identical to TRBD2. This CDR3 comprises 19 residues. Germline values: CDR1 MNHNS, CDR2 SASEGT. J lost 5 bases, V lost 2 bases, and 16 bases had no gene match. CDR3 in DNA: TGTGCCAGCAGTGAATACGGCGGGGGGGGGTCATCGGCTGAAAACATTCAGTACTTC. It codes for CASSEYGGGGSSAENIQYF.

V is TRBV3-1 (or the pseudogene TRBV3-2) and J is TRBJ2-2, with 8 bases aligning to TRBD2. V lost 4 bases and J lost 4; bases outside the gene matches: 8. CDR1 is LGHDT, CDR2 YNNKEL, per germline (reference sequence). The CDR3 runs to 16 residues. CDR3 amino acids: CASSPEQRGRTGELFF. The CDR3 nucleotides are TGTGCCAGCAGCCCAGAGCAGCGGGGGCGCACCGGGGAGCTGTTTTTT.

A single count supports this clone. The V and J genes are TRBV12-3 or TRBV12-4 and TRBJ1-4; possible D gene TRBD1, 6 bases. Trimming took off 8 bases at V and 10 bases at J, with 17 bases between the two ends. This CDR3 is built from 13 residues. The CDR3 spells CASREGGGGKLFF. The DNA for the CDR3 is TGTGCCAGCCGGGAAGGGGGTGGAGGAAAACTGTTTTTT.

The DNA of the CDR3 is TGTGCCAGCTCTTTCTCGGGGGAAAACTATGGCTACACCTTC. Encoded protein: CASSFSGENYGYTF. The V and J genes are TRBV18 and TRBJ1-2; D may be TRBD1 (5 bases). V was shortened by 6 bases and J by 2 bases, with 13 bases between the two germline ends. CDR1 and CDR2 from the germline V gene are KGHSH and LQKENI. This CDR3 has 14 amino acids.

This chain links TRBV5-5 with TRBJ1-1, with TRBD1 matching over 7 bases. Looked up from germline, CDR1 is SGHKS and CDR2 is YYEKEE (reference sequence). V shed 4 bases, J shed 7 bases, and the junction held 16 bases outside the gene matches. There are 16 residues in the CDR3. The DNA of the CDR3 is TGTGCCAGCAGCGGGACGAGGGGGCAGGGTAGTATTGAAGCTTTCTTT. Encoded protein: CASSGTRGQGSIEAFF.

The gene calls are TRBV10-3 and TRBJ2-1; 11 positions agree with TRBD2. V trimming: 5 bases; J trimming: 8 bases; junction bases outside the gene matches: 8. This CDR3 is built from 15 residues. Germline CDR1 and CDR2: ENHRY and SYGVKD. The CDR3 sequence is CAISNSGGAEYEQFF. The CDR3, as DNA: TGTGCCATCAGTAATAGCGGGGGGGCAGAGTATGAGCAGTTCTTC.

This chain links TRBV6-5 with TRBJ1-2; 7 nucleotides align to TRBD1. The germline CDR1 and CDR2 sequences are MNHEY and SVGAGI. The CDR3 has 13 residues. V lost 6 bases, J lost 5 bases, and 6 bases stayed unmatched. CDR3 sequence: CASSSGTVYGYTF. The CDR3, as DNA: TGTGCCAGCAGCTCCGGGACAGTTTATGGCTACACCTTC.

This chain connects TRBV5-4 to TRBJ2-1; 8 bases fit TRBD2. The CDR3 length is 16 residues. Germline CDR1 and CDR2: SGHNT and YYREEE (reference sequence). V trimming: 1 base; J trimming: 16 bases; junction bases outside the gene matches: 19. DNA of the CDR3: TGTGCCAGCAGCTTGCGGCAGGGAGGTAGCGGGGACCCGAACTTCTTC. Residues: CASSLRQGGSGDPNFF.

This clone was observed once. This sequence joins TRBV12-3 or TRBV12-4 and TRBJ2-2; D ambiguous. The CDR3 is made up of 13 amino acids. V lost 3 bases, J lost 4 bases, and 6 bases lay in between. The CDR3: CASSLAFTGELFF. DNA of the CDR3: TGTGCCAGCAGTTTGGCTTTCACCGGGGAGCTGTTTTTT.

The rearrangement uses TRBV20-1 and TRBJ1-1; D unresolved. This CDR3 region has 8 residues. Germline CDR1 is DFQATT and CDR2 is SNEGSKA (reference sequence). V gave up 6 bases and J gave up 10 bases, with 6 bases separating them. The CDR3 region is CSALGAFF. The CDR3 nucleotides are TGCAGTGCACTTGGAGCTTTCTTT.

The chain has TRBV4-2 and TRBJ1-4; TRBD1 is a possible D gene (6 bases). Germline V CDR1 and CDR2: LGHNA, YNFKEQ. This CDR3 spans 17 amino acids. The V end lost 4 bases, the J end lost 4 bases, and 19 bases lay between the germline ends. CDR3 loop: CASSREQGEGLNEKLFF. The CDR3 region has the DNA TGTGCCAGCAGCCGAGAACAGGGTGAGGGGCTTAATGAAAAACTGTTTTTT.

The V call is TRBV4-1, the J call TRBJ2-4; no clear D. From germline, CDR1 is MGHRA and CDR2 YSYEKL. There are 12 residues in the CDR3. Trimming took off 0 bases at V and 11 bases at J, with 8 bases between the two ends. The CDR3 DNA follows: TGCGCCAGCAGCCAAGATCCCTACCTTCAGTACTTC. It encodes CASSQDPYLQYF.

The chain has TRBV11-2 and TRBJ2-5; a weak D match, TRBD1 (6 bases). The CDR3 is made up of 14 amino acids. V lost 1 base, J lost 1 base, and 7 bases lay in between. Germline CDR1 and CDR2: SGHAT and FQNNGV. As DNA, the CDR3 is TGTGCCAGCAGCTTAGGACAGGTCCAAGAGACCCAGTACTTC. Translating it yields CASSLGQVQETQYF. Full variable domain (rest looked up from reference TRBV11-2 and TRBJ2-5): EAGVAQSPRYKIIEKRQSVAFWCNPISGHATLYWYQQILGQGPKLLIQFQNNGVVDDSQLPKDRFSAERLKGVDSTLKIQPAKLEDSAVYLCASSLGQVQETQYFGPGTRLLVL.

CDR3 region: CASSWTGSQPQHF. The CDR3 nucleotides read TGTGCCAGCAGTTGGACAGGGTCTCAGCCCCAGCATTTT. J is TRBJ1-5 and V is TRBV27; 8 bases match TRBD1. V lost 4 bases to trimming and J lost 6 bases; unmatched junction nucleotides: 2. The CDR3 spans 13 residues. Germline lookup yields CDR1 MNHEY and CDR2 SMNVEV (reference sequence).

The chain uses TRBV11-2 and TRBJ2-7, with 9 bases aligning to TRBD1. Germline CDR1 reads SGHAT; CDR2 reads FQNNGV. The CDR3 consists of 13 residues. The junction had 1 base not matched to a gene; V was cut back by 5 bases and J by 2 bases. CDR3 DNA: TGTGCCAGCAGCCGGACAGGGGCCTACGAGCAGTACTTC. Translation: CASSRTGAYEQYF.